This entry is about one T cell receptor (beta chain). Its antigen is not known. The CDR3 has 14 residues. Germline values: CDR1 SGDLS, CDR2 YYNGEE. Trimming removed 0 bases at V and 6 bases at J, with 9 bases between. This specimen belongs to a study of T cells in Graves' hyperthyroidism and ophthalmopathy. Findings and limits, study-wide: A 13 V-J signature model discriminated ophthalmopathy versus stable hyperthyroidism.

TCR beta CDR3 regions were amplified from RNA. HTBI primers were the set used in a first-round RT-PCR of the TCR CDR3. One entry per CDR3 protein results from TCRdb running MiXCR on the multiplex PCR reads. This table holds nearly 600,000 distinct CDR3 sequences, 14% found once. Source material: blood. The clonotype originates from a woman aged 18 to 35 with Graves' ophthalmopathy. The genes are TRBV9 and TRBJ2-2; D unresolved. The CDR3 loop reads CASSVVSVAGELFF. CDR3 bases: TGTGCCAGCAGCGTAGTCTCGGTTGCCGGGGAGCTGTTTTTT.